This T cell receptor beta chain was identified during a study of blood T cell repertoires in COVID-19. Germline assignment: CDR1 SGHKS and CDR2 YYEKEE (reference sequence). The J segment lost 5 bases and the V segment lost 3 bases, leaving 6 bases of the junction unmatched. This CDR3 is 15 amino acids long. TCRdb's copy holds only in-frame clones and misses some; the assay was immunoSEQ multiplex PCR. In the table there are around 300,000 clones, 70% to 90% of which are singletons. The chain combines TRBV5-5 with TRBJ1-4; 8 bases line up with TRBD1. The sequence was obtained from a woman in her 70s with acute or convalescent COVID-19. The sequenced material came from peripheral blood. The CDR3 DNA reads TGTGCCAGCAGCTCCAGGGGGCCGGTAAATGAAAAACTGTTTTTT. Its translation: CASSSRGPVNEKLFF.